Included here is one TCR beta chain sequence, with context. Its antigen is unidentified. Time point: pretreatment peripheral blood. Germline values: CDR1 MNHEY, CDR2 SMNVEV (reference sequence). CDR3 length: 13 residues. The V gene end was trimmed by 7 bases and the J gene end by 15 bases; junction bases not matched to a gene: 13. These data come from a study of PD-L1 blockade in urothelial cancer. As for the study in general: Male sex and bladder-origin urothelial cancer characterized about 85% of the roughly 29 patients. Previous chemotherapy exposure amounted to 0 to 3 regimens for patients. Median T cell yield per blood sample was more than 130,000 cells. Whole-study findings and limits: When pretreatment blood TCR clonality was below the median, it predicted better survival.

Profiled with immunoSEQ multiplex PCR; TCRdb holds only in-frame clones, not every one. The sample carries around 130,000 clones, less than 85% recorded once. Sequencing was performed on PBMCs, taken around atezolizumab (anti-PD-L1) treatment. The J gene is TRBJ2-1, the V gene TRBV27, with 9 bases aligning to TRBD1. This sequence was found in a man aged 50 or older with urothelial cancer. Written as DNA, the CDR3 is TGTGCCAGCAAACCGTCGGGACAGGGAGTGGGGTTCTTC. This translates into CASKPSGQGVGFF.